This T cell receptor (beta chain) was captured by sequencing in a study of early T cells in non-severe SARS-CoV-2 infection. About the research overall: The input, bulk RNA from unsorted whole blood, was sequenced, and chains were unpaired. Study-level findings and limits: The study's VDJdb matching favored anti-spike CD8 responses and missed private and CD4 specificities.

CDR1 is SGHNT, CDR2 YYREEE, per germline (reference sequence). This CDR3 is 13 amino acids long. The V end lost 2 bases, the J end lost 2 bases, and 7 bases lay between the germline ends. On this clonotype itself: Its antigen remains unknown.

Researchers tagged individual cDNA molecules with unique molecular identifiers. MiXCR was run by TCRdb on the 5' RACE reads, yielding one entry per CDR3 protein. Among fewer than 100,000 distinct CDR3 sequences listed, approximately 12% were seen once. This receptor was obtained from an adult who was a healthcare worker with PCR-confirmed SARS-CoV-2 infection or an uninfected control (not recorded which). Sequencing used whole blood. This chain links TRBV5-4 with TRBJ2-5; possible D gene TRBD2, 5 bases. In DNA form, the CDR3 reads TGTGCCAGCAGCTTCTGGGAGCAAGAGACCCAGTACTTC. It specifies CASSFWEQETQYF. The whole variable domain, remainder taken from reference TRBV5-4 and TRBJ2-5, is ETGVTQSPTHLIKTRGQQVTLRCSSQSGHNTVSWYQQALGQGPQFIFQYYREEENGRGNFPPRFSGLQFPNYSSELNVNALELDDSALYLCASSFWEQETQYFGPGTRLLVL.